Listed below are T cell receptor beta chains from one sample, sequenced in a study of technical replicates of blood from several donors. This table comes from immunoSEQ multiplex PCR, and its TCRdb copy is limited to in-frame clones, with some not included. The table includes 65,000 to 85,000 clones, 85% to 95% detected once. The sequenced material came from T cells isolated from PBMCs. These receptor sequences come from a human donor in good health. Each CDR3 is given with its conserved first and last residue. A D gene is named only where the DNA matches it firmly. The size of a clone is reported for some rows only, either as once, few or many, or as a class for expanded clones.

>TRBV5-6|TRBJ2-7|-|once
TGTGCCAGCAGCCGCGAGGGCCTGGCGGGATACGAGCAGTACTTC
CASSREGLAGYEQYF
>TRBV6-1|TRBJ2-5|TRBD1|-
TGTGCCAGCAGTGGGGGACAGGGGGCCCAAGAGACCCAGTACTTC
CASSGGQGAQETQYF
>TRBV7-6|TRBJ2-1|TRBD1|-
TGTGCCAGCAGCTTACGGAACCGGGACAGGGTGCCCAATGAGCAGTTCTTC
CASSLRNRDRVPNEQFF
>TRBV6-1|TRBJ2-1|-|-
TGTGCCAGCAGTGAACTTCCCCAGGGTTCGTTCTTC
CASSELPQGSFF
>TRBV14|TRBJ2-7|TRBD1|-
TGTGCCAGCAGCCAAGGACGGACAGGTTCCTACGAGCAGTACTTC
CASSQGRTGSYEQYF
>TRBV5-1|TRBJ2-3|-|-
TGCGCCAGTTACGACGGGTCCACAGATACGCAGTATTTT
CASYDGSTDTQYF
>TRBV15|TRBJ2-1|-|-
TGTGCCACCAGCAGACAAGCGGCTGGCTCCTACAATGAGCAGTTCTTC
CATSRQAAGSYNEQFF
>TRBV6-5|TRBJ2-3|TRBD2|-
TGTGCCAGCAGTTACTGGCTAGCGGGAGGGCCAGATACGCAGTATTTT
CASSYWLAGGPDTQYF
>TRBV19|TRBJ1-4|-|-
TGTGCCAGTAGTATAGATAAAGGCAGGATAAATGAAAAACTGTTTTTT
CASSIDKGRINEKLFF
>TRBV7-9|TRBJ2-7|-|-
TGTGCCAGCAACCTTTTGGAGGGCGAGCAGTACTTC
CASNLLEGEQYF
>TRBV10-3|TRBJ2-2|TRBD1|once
TGTGCCATCAGAACAGGGGTGGTGGGAACCGGGGAGCTGTTTTTT
CAIRTGVVGTGELFF
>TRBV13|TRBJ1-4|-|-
TGTGCCAGCAGCAGTACCGGGAAAGGGAATGAAAAACTGTTTTTT
CASSSTGKGNEKLFF
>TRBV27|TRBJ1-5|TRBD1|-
TGTGCCAGCAGTCTGGACAGGGTCCGGCCCCAGCATTTT
CASSLDRVRPQHF
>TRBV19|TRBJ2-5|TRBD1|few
TGTGCCAGTAGCACAGGGGGTAGGGAGACCCAGTACTTC
CASSTGGRETQYF
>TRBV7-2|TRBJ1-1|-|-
TGTGCCAGCAGCGGGCGACATCGCTTCAACACTGAAGCTTTCTTT
CASSGRHRFNTEAFF
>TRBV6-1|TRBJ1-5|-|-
TGTGCCAGCAGTGAAGCCAGTCGTAATCAGCCCCAGCATTTT
CASSEASRNQPQHF
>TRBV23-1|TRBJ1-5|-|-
TGCGCCAGCAGTCAAGCTCGGGGGGATCAGCCCCAGCATTTT
CASSQARGDQPQHF
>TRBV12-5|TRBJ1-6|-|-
TGTGCTAGTGGTTCTCCAGACAGCCTTAATTCACCCCTCCACTTT
CASGSPDSLNSPLHF
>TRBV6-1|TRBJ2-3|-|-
TGTGCCAGCAGAGCTTTACTTAGCACAGATACGCAGTATTTT
CASRALLSTDTQYF
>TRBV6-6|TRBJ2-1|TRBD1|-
TGTGCCAGCGGACAGGGGGCATACAATGAGCAGTTCTTC
CASGQGAYNEQFF
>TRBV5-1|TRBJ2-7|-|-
TGCGCCAGCAGCTTGAAACAGGGTGAGGCTGTTTGG
CASSLKQGEAVW